Following are 27 T cell receptor beta chains from one sample sequenced in a study of blood T cell repertoires in COVID-19. Assay: immunoSEQ multiplex PCR; the TCRdb copy retains only in-frame clones and omits some. There are more than 100,000 clones in the sample; around 88% occur only once, and almost 0.9% lies in the top ten. The sample comprised peripheral blood. These receptors all stem from a woman in her forties or fifties with active or convalescent COVID-19.

V is TRBV7-9 and J is TRBJ1-5, with 7 bases lining up with TRBD1. This CDR3 is 16 amino acids long. Trimming cost V 5 bases and J 2 bases; bases outside gene matches: 9. Germline lookup yields CDR1 SEHNR and CDR2 FQNEAQ (reference sequence). The CDR3 is CASSTTNRGGNQPQHF. CDR3 DNA: TGTGCCAGCAGCACGACGAACAGGGGAGGCAATCAGCCCCAGCATTTT.

The chain carries TRBV28 and TRBJ2-1; possible D gene TRBD1, 8 bases. From germline, CDR1 is MDHEN and CDR2 SYDVKM. Trimming took off 6 bases at V and 8 bases at J, with 32 bases between the two ends. This CDR3 is 19 amino acids long. In nucleotides, the CDR3 is TGTGCCAGCAGCCTATGGGGGACCCTAGGACAGGGAGGGATCGATGAGCAGTTCTTC. Translating it yields CASSLWGTLGQGGIDEQFF.

This CDR3 is CASSQAGAQYF. The CDR3 DNA sequence: TGTGCCAGCAGCCAGGCGGGGGCCCAGTACTTC. The chain has TRBV3-1 (or the pseudogene TRBV3-2) and TRBJ2-5; 7 bases fit TRBD2. This CDR3 has 11 residues. J gave up 9 bases and V 3 bases, and 1 base lay outside the gene matches. Germline CDR1 LGHDT, CDR2 YNNKEL (reference sequence).

The chain employs TRBV7-2 and TRBJ1-6, with a weak D call TRBD1 (5 bases). Germline values: CDR1 SGHTA, CDR2 FQGNSA. V was clipped by 1 base and J by 4 bases, with 11 bases between them. The CDR3 runs to 16 residues. The CDR3 nucleotides are TGTGCCAGCAGCTTAGTGCAGGGCCTTTATAATTCACCCCTCCACTTT. Amino acid sequence: CASSLVQGLYNSPLHF.

The genes are TRBV2 and TRBJ1-1; TRBD1 might be the D (6 bases). Trimming left V 6 bases short and J 3 bases short, with 11 bases between. This CDR3 has 13 residues. CDR1 and CDR2 (germline): SNHLY, FYNNEI. The CDR3 loop is CASSQGMHTEAFF. The CDR3 bases are TGTGCCAGCAGCCAGGGGATGCACACTGAAGCTTTCTTT.

The chain joins TRBV27 to TRBJ2-1; the match to TRBD2 covers 7 bases. V lost 2 bases, J lost 4 bases, and 5 bases stayed unmatched. The CDR3 has 15 residues. The germline gives CDR1 MNHEY, CDR2 SMNVEV (reference sequence). CDR3 residues: CASSLGPSGYNEQFF. The CDR3 nucleotides read TGTGCCAGCAGTTTAGGGCCTAGCGGATACAATGAGCAGTTCTTC.

The chain is built from TRBV7-9 and TRBJ2-1; TRBD2 matches 7 bases. The CDR3 runs 13 residues. The V segment lost 8 bases and the J segment 4 bases; nucleotides outside the gene matches: 5. Germline V CDR1 and CDR2: SEHNR, FQNEAQ (reference sequence). The CDR3 here is CASLGTTYNEQFF. CDR3 DNA: TGTGCCAGCCTTGGGACTACTTACAATGAGCAGTTCTTC.

The CDR3 loop reads CASSPWGTSMGETQYF. The CDR3 bases are TGTGCCAGCAGCCCCTGGGGGACTAGTATGGGAGAGACCCAGTACTTC. The J gene is TRBJ2-5, the V gene TRBV7-3; 8 bases line up with TRBD2. Germline V gives CDR1 SGHTA, CDR2 FQGTGA. The CDR3 contains 16 residues. V shed 5 bases, J shed 4 bases, and the junction held 12 bases outside the gene matches.

This chain uses TRBV27 with TRBJ1-6; D unresolved. Germline V gives CDR1 MNHEY, CDR2 SMNVEV (reference sequence). The ends were cut back, 3 bases at V and 7 bases at J, with 7 bases in the middle. This CDR3 region has 13 residues. CDR3 nucleotide sequence: TGTGCCAGCAGTTTGGGCAGAAATTCACCCCTCCACTTT. Its translation: CASSLGRNSPLHF.

This chain joins TRBV28 and TRBJ2-1; tentative D call: TRBD2 (7 bases). Trimming pared 2 bases from V and 4 bases from J, leaving 15 bases between. The CDR3 is 16 residues long. CDR1 MDHEN and CDR2 SYDVKM come from the germline V gene. CDR3 sequence: CASSLRGRGAYNEQFF. The CDR3 nucleotides are TGTGCCAGCAGTTTAAGGGGGAGGGGGGCTTACAATGAGCAGTTCTTC.

The V gene is TRBV6-2 or TRBV6-3, the J gene TRBJ2-2; D remains ambiguous. The germline V and J ends were trimmed by 5 bases and 3 bases, with 7 bases remaining between them. Per germline, CDR1 MNHEY and CDR2 SVGEGT. This CDR3 is 13 amino acids long. The CDR3 DNA reads TGTGCCAGCAGTCTTACAGACACCGGGGAGCTGTTTTTT. Protein sequence: CASSLTDTGELFF.

The J gene is TRBJ2-3, the V gene TRBV10-3; 7 bases align to TRBD2. CDR3 size: 12 residues. CDR1 and CDR2 (germline): ENHRY, SYGVKD. With V trimmed by 9 bases and J by 6 bases, 6 bases remained unmatched. Written as DNA, the CDR3 is TGTGCCATACGGGAGGCCCTGGATACGCAGTATTTT. Protein product: CAIREALDTQYF.

The chain recombines TRBV6-1 with TRBJ1-1, with D possibly matching TRBD1 (5 bases). This CDR3 is 13 amino acids long. Deletions cut 10 bases from V and 2 bases from J, with 14 bases between. Germline-derived CDR1 and CDR2 are MNHNS and SASEGT. The CDR3 coding sequence is TGTGCCACCCGAGAACAGGAAAACACTGAAGCTTTCTTT. Its protein product is CATREQENTEAFF.

In DNA, the CDR3 is TGCAGTGCTAGTCCCGGGTTTCTGAACATTCAGTACTTC. This translates into CSASPGFLNIQYF. The chain recombines TRBV20-1 with TRBJ2-4; no clear D. CDR1 DFQATT and CDR2 SNEGSKA come from the germline V gene (reference sequence). The CDR3 totals 13 residues. V dropped 3 bases and J dropped 7 bases, with 13 bases sitting between them.

The chain links TRBV6-5 to TRBJ1-5; D gene unclear. Trimming pared 5 bases from V and 3 bases from J, leaving 8 bases between. The CDR3 contains 13 residues. Germline V lookup: CDR1 MNHEY, CDR2 SVGAGI. CDR3 bases: TGTGCCAGCAGTAACCGAGACAATCAGCCCCAGCATTTT. As protein: CASSNRDNQPQHF.

The chain couples TRBV5-1 to TRBJ2-2; 9 nucleotides agree with TRBD1. V gave up 4 bases and J gave up 6 bases; unmatched junction bases: 7. The CDR3 has 15 amino acids. Germline assignment: CDR1 SGHRS and CDR2 YFSETQ. The CDR3 sequence: CASSPRTGGPGELFF. The CDR3 DNA reads as TGCGCCAGCAGCCCGAGAACAGGGGGCCCCGGGGAGCTGTTTTTT.

The chain employs TRBV7-8 and TRBJ1-5; perhaps TRBD1 as D (6 bases). The CDR3 has 15 amino acids. Germline V gene lookup returns CDR1 SGHVS and CDR2 FQNEAQ. The V and J ends lost 5 bases and 1 base respectively, with 12 bases between them. CDR3 in DNA: TGTGCCAGCAGCCCGGACAGACGAAGCAATCAGCCCCAGCATTTT. Residues: CASSPDRRSNQPQHF.

V is TRBV5-3 and J is TRBJ2-7; TRBD1 aligns across 7 bases. TRBV5-3 is assigned to the ORF class and has an uncertain function. CDR3 length equals 18 residues. The V segment lost 0 bases and the J segment 7 bases; nucleotides outside the gene matches: 19. The CDR3 here is CARSLGPEGTAPEGEQYF. The CDR3 DNA is TGTGCCAGAAGCTTGGGACCCGAAGGGACAGCCCCAGAAGGAGAGCAGTACTTC.

The sample holds one count of this clone. The J gene is TRBJ1-1, the V gene TRBV28; D not certain. The CDR3 length is 13 residues. Trimming pared 7 bases from V and 6 bases from J, leaving 15 bases between. Per the germline V gene, CDR1 is MDHEN and CDR2 is SYDVKM. CDR3 nucleotides: TGTGCCAGCACCTCAGGTCCCCCTTCTGAAGCTTTCTTT. It encodes CASTSGPPSEAFF.

This clone was counted only a few times. V is TRBV6-5 and J is TRBJ2-1, with TRBD2 as a possible D gene (5 bases). The V and J ends lost 6 bases and 1 base respectively, with 13 bases between them. This CDR3 is built from 15 residues. The V gene's germline CDR1 is MNHEY and CDR2 SVGAGI. The CDR3 here is CASRRATQSYNEQFF. The CDR3, as DNA: TGTGCCAGCAGGAGGGCTACCCAGTCCTACAATGAGCAGTTCTTC.

This sequence joins TRBV4-2 and TRBJ2-3, with a weak D call TRBD1 (6 bases). The CDR3 runs 16 residues. Germline V gene lookup returns CDR1 LGHNA and CDR2 YNFKEQ. V was trimmed by 0 bases and J by 0 bases, leaving 10 bases between them. Here the CDR3 reads CASSQDEDSSTDTQYF. CDR3 DNA sequence: TGTGCCAGCAGCCAAGACGAGGACAGCAGCACAGATACGCAGTATTTT.

This chain joins TRBV21-1 and TRBJ1-1; the table gives TRBD1 as D, unverified against the DNA. TRBV21-1 is classified as a pseudogene. The CDR3 runs 14 residues. CDR3 nucleotide sequence: TGTGCCAGCAGATATGACAGGGGGAACACTGAAGCTTTCTTT. This codes for CASRYDRGNTEAFF.

This clone was seen only once. The genes are TRBV11-3 and TRBJ2-1, with 9 nucleotides matching TRBD1. CDR3 length: 13 residues. CDR1 is SGHNT, CDR2 YENEEA, per germline. The J segment lost 3 bases and the V segment lost 8 bases, leaving 2 bases of the junction unmatched. CDR3 sequence (DNA): TGTGCCAGCTCGGGACAGGGCTACAATGAGCAGTTCTTC. Translated, it gives CASSGQGYNEQFF.

This chain joins TRBV10-3 and TRBJ1-1; D unclear. In germline, CDR1 is ENHRY, CDR2 SYGVKD. CDR3 length equals 13 residues. Trimming cost V 10 bases and J 3 bases, with 15 bases left between them. This CDR3 reads CATRALGDTEAFF. The CDR3, as DNA: TGTGCCACCCGTGCCTTGGGAGACACTGAAGCTTTCTTT.

The chain is built from TRBV10-3 and TRBJ1-5; tentative D call: TRBD1 (5 bases). The CDR3 is 17 amino acids. Per the germline V gene, CDR1 is ENHRY and CDR2 is SYGVKD. V shed 0 bases and J shed 0 bases, with 12 bases lying between them. CDR3 region: CAISESPGGFSNQPQHF. CDR3 nucleotide sequence: TGTGCCATCAGTGAGTCGCCCGGGGGGTTTAGCAATCAGCCCCAGCATTTT.

The gene calls are TRBV6-1 and TRBJ2-7, with TRBD1 identical over 11 bases. V shed 2 bases and J 7 bases; nucleotides not matched to a gene: 10. Germline V gene sequence: CDR1 MNHNS, CDR2 SASEGT. This CDR3 comprises 16 residues. CDR3 protein: CASSETLGQGALEQYF. As DNA, the CDR3 is TGTGCCAGCAGTGAAACCTTAGGACAGGGGGCGCTTGAGCAGTACTTC.

This clone has more than one count but fewer than ten. This chain links TRBV29-1 with TRBJ2-1, with 11 bases identical to TRBD2. Germline loops: CDR1 SQVTM, CDR2 ANQGSEA. V lost 6 bases to trimming and J lost 4 bases; unmatched junction nucleotides: 5. The CDR3 is 14 residues long. The CDR3 protein is CSVSGTSGYNEQFF. As DNA, the CDR3 is TGCAGCGTGAGCGGGACTAGCGGTTACAATGAGCAGTTCTTC.